The 14 T cell receptor beta chains listed next were all sequenced from one sample in a study of regulatory T cells in long-lasting Graves disease. For TCR beta, libraries came from iRepertoire HTBI primers and Arm-PCR of CDR3 regions. TCRdb used MiXCR to reprocess the multiplex PCR reads, holding one entry per CDR3 protein. The data show fewer than 450,000 distinct CDR3 sequences, more than 20% seen once. Sample time point: persistent/refractory GD, antithyroid drugs over 5 years with positive TRAb. From RNA extracted from PBMCs, the TCR library was made. The material was peripheral blood mononuclear cells (PBMCs), obtained when the disease was refractory, from a patient treated with antithyroid drugs. The receptors shown here come from a female donor with Graves disease.

This chain connects TRBV12-3 or TRBV12-4 to TRBJ1-1; no definite D call. The V gene lost 5 bases and the J gene lost 3 bases, with 10 bases spanning the gap. CDR3 length: 13 residues. CDR3 amino acids: CASSMRAYTEAFF. DNA of the CDR3: TGTGCCAGCAGTATGCGAGCGTACACTGAAGCTTTCTTT.

This clonotype was detected ten times or more. The V call is TRBV28, the J call TRBJ1-5, with TRBD1 identical over 8 bases. The CDR3 runs 15 residues. The V segment lost 4 bases and the J segment 2 bases; nucleotides outside the gene matches: 4. Germline V gene lookup returns CDR1 MDHEN and CDR2 SYDVKM. CDR3 coding DNA: TGTGCCAGCAGTTGGGAGACAGGGGGCAATCAGCCCCAGCATTTT. Its translation is CASSWETGGNQPQHF.

The sample holds many counts of this clonotype. The chain uses TRBV7-2 and TRBJ2-7; 8 positions match TRBD1. The CDR3 length is 13 residues. The trim removed 3 bases at V and 6 bases at J, leaving 4 bases unmatched. Germline loops: CDR1 SGHTA, CDR2 FQGNSA. The CDR3 DNA is TGTGCCAGCAGCTTCAGACAGGGGAGCGAGCAGTACTTC. The encoded protein is CASSFRQGSEQYF.

This clonotype showed up many times. V is TRBV10-1 and J is TRBJ2-7, with D unclear. Germline V gives CDR1 WNHNN, CDR2 SYGVQD (reference sequence). This CDR3 spans 13 amino acids. V shed 6 bases and J shed 2 bases, with 11 bases lying between them. The chain's CDR3 is CASSGRPPYEQYF. CDR3 sequence (DNA): TGCGCCAGCAGCGGCCGGCCCCCCTACGAGCAGTACTTC.

This clonotype appeared many times. The chain recombines TRBV7-2 with TRBJ1-1; D not resolved. The CDR3 has 12 residues. CDR1 and CDR2 from the germline V gene are SGHTA and FQGNSA. The V end was cut by 5 bases, the J end by 4 bases, with 8 bases between. This CDR3 reads CASSPGSTEAFF. In DNA form, the CDR3 reads TGTGCCAGCAGCCCAGGTAGCACTGAAGCTTTCTTT.

There are a few counts of this clonotype. This chain connects TRBV10-3 to TRBJ2-7; D may be TRBD1 (6 bases). The germline gives CDR1 ENHRY, CDR2 SYGVKD. The CDR3 loop spans 12 amino acids. V lost 4 bases to trimming and J lost 3 bases, with 7 bases between them. CDR3 residues: CAISADSYEQYF. The CDR3 DNA reads as TGTGCCATCAGTGCGGACAGCTACGAGCAGTACTTC.

A word on this clonotype: A read error is possible here, since a much larger clone lies one base away. The chain combines TRBV28 with TRBJ1-5, with D hard to call. Germline V gives CDR1 MDHEN, CDR2 SYDVKM. CDR3 length equals 15 residues. V lost 5 bases, J lost 1 base, and 12 bases lay in between. CDR3 in DNA: TGTGCCAGCAGTCCGAGACTGGGGAGCAATCAGCCCCAGCATTTT. It is translated as CASSPRLGSNQPQHF.

The chain employs TRBV10-3 and TRBJ1-5; D unresolved. V was clipped by 0 bases and J by 4 bases, with 7 bases between them. CDR1 is ENHRY, CDR2 SYGVKD, per germline. The CDR3 spans 14 residues. The CDR3 DNA follows: TGTGCCATCAGTGAGTCGCTAGTGAATCAGCCCCAGCATTTT. Protein product: CAISESLVNQPQHF.

This chain joins TRBV5-4 and TRBJ2-4, with TRBD1 identical over 7 bases. The CDR3 length is 14 residues. J gave up 6 bases and V 1 base, and 4 bases lay outside the gene matches. CDR1 is SGHNT and CDR2 is YYREEE in the germline V gene (reference sequence). The CDR3: CASSLKGAGNIQYF. CDR3 DNA sequence: TGTGCCAGCAGCTTGAAGGGGGCGGGAAACATTCAGTACTTC.

This clonotype showed up many times. The chain carries TRBV11-2 and TRBJ2-7; 11 nucleotides agree with TRBD2. Germline loops: CDR1 SGHAT, CDR2 FQNNGV. The length of the CDR3 is 15 residues. Germline trimming cut 3 bases from V and 6 bases from J; bases unmatched to any gene: 7. CDR3 loop: CASSFTGTSGGEQYF. CDR3 DNA sequence: TGTGCCAGCAGCTTTACAGGGACTAGCGGCGGCGAGCAGTACTTC. The whole variable domain, filled in from reference TRBV11-2 and TRBJ2-7, reads EAGVAQSPRYKIIEKRQSVAFWCNPISGHATLYWYQQILGQGPKLLIQFQNNGVVDDSQLPKDRFSAERLKGVDSTLKIQPAKLEDSAVYLCASSFTGTSGGEQYFGPGTRLTVT.

The rearrangement links TRBV3-1 to TRBJ2-7; D gene unclear. This CDR3 spans 13 amino acids. Germline V gene data show CDR1 as LGHDT and CDR2 as YNNKEL (reference sequence). The V end lost 2 bases, the J end lost 2 bases, and 7 bases lay between the germline ends. CDR3 region: CASSQHSTYEQYF. The DNA for the CDR3 is TGTGCCAGCAGCCAACACAGCACCTACGAGCAGTACTTC.

This clonotype was seen many times. The chain links TRBV7-2 to TRBJ2-7; TRBD1 is a possible D gene (6 bases). Trimming stripped 5 bases from V and 2 bases from J, with 10 bases between. The germline V gene has CDR1 SGHTA and CDR2 FQGNSA. The CDR3 is 13 residues long. CDR3 sequence: CASSKRQAYEQYF. CDR3 DNA: TGTGCCAGCAGCAAGAGACAGGCCTACGAGCAGTACTTC.

J is TRBJ2-5 and V is TRBV7-9, with D maybe TRBD2 (6 bases). The CDR3 covers 15 residues. Germline V gives CDR1 SEHNR, CDR2 FQNEAQ (reference sequence). Trimming cost V 6 bases and J 1 base, with 15 bases left between them. The CDR3 sequence: CASSMEGIGQETQYF. Here the CDR3 DNA reads TGTGCCAGCAGTATGGAGGGGATCGGCCAAGAGACCCAGTACTTC.

Note on this clonotype: The junction departs from germline at one end; a sequencing error may be responsible. The chain couples TRBV6-1 to TRBJ1-2; D is undetermined. From germline, CDR1 is MNHNS and CDR2 SASEGT. There are 16 residues in the CDR3. CDR3 DNA sequence: TGTGCCAGCAGGGTGCCAGAGGGAAACTCCTACTATGGCCACACCTTC. Encoded protein: CASRVPEGNSYYGHTF.